A single sample is the source of the 10 T cell receptor beta chains below, sequenced in a study of shared clonotypes between healthy human individuals. Only in-frame clones appear in the TCRdb table, and some are missing; sequencing was by immunoSEQ multiplex PCR. The data contain almost 750,000 clones, around 70% of them singletons. The sequencing sample was made of memory CD4+ T cells sorted from blood. Subset noted: CD45RA-negative fraction. The receptors come from a young woman in good health.

The rearrangement joins TRBV6-1 to TRBJ2-7; 7 bases align to TRBD1. This CDR3 has 13 residues. The germline CDR1 and CDR2 sequences are MNHNS and SASEGT. The V and J ends lost 5 bases and 3 bases, in that order; junction bases with no gene match: 4. Written as DNA, the CDR3 is TGTGCCAGCAGTAATCGACAGGGCTACGAGCAGTACTTC. Translation: CASSNRQGYEQYF.

The chain employs TRBV19 and TRBJ1-2; 8 nucleotides match TRBD1. CDR1 is LNHDA, CDR2 SQIVND, per germline (reference sequence). This CDR3 spans 13 amino acids. The V and J ends lost 7 bases and 6 bases, in that order; junction bases with no gene match: 7. The DNA of the CDR3 is TGTGCCAGTACCGGACAGGGACAGGATGGCTACACCTTC. Encoded protein: CASTGQGQDGYTF. The entire variable domain, with the rest obtained from reference TRBV19 and TRBJ1-2, is as follows: DGGITQSPKYLFRKEGQNVTLSCEQNLNHDAMYWYRQDPGQGLRLIYYSQIVNDFQKGDIAEGYSVSREKKESFPLTVTSAQKNPTAFYLCASTGQGQDGYTFGSGTRLTVV.

This sequence joins TRBV15 and TRBJ2-1; D remains unclear. V lost 0 bases and J lost 6, with 15 bases in between. The length of the CDR3 is 16 residues. CDR1 is LNHNV, CDR2 YYDKDF, per germline (reference sequence). The CDR3: CATSRDRPLTPNEQFF. CDR3 sequence (DNA): TGTGCCACCAGCAGAGATCGTCCGCTTACACCCAATGAGCAGTTCTTC.

The genes are TRBV6-1 and TRBJ2-1; no definite D call. This CDR3 is 13 amino acids long. Deletions cut 9 bases from V and 3 bases from J, with 12 bases between. Germline values: CDR1 MNHNS, CDR2 SASEGT. In DNA, the CDR3 is TGTGCCAGTGTAGTGCGAGACTACAATGAGCAGTTCTTC. This codes for CASVVRDYNEQFF.

About this clone: Other nucleotide sequences from this sample produce the same CDR3. J is TRBJ2-3 and V is TRBV18, with D unresolved. CDR1 and CDR2 from the germline V gene are KGHSH and LQKENI. Trimming shortened V by 3 bases and J by 0 bases, and 4 bases separated the two germline ends. The CDR3 has 13 amino acids. The CDR3 spells CASSPASTDTQYF. The CDR3 region has the DNA TGTGCCAGCTCACCGGCCAGCACAGATACGCAGTATTTT.

This clone was observed a handful of times. The rearrangement uses TRBV6-5 and TRBJ1-1; no clear D gene. This CDR3 region has 13 residues. V lost 8 bases, J lost 0 bases, and 10 bases lay in between. Germline CDR1 MNHEY, CDR2 SVGAGI. The CDR3 region has the DNA TGTGCCAGCTCCCCTCTCGTGAACACTGAAGCTTTCTTT. As protein: CASSPLVNTEAFF.

This clone was detected only a few times. The same CDR3 is also encoded by other DNA sequences in this sample. CDR3 residues: CASSGRGGEETQYF. The DNA for the CDR3 is TGTGCCAGCAGTGGACGGGGGGGTGAAGAGACCCAGTACTTC. The rearrangement links TRBV2 to TRBJ2-5, with TRBD2 matching over 8 bases. The CDR3 contains 14 residues. V lost 4 bases and J lost 3; bases outside the gene matches: 4. CDR1 and CDR2 from the germline V gene are SNHLY and FYNNEI.

This chain connects TRBV5-1 to TRBJ1-1, with D possibly being TRBD1 (5 bases). The CDR3 covers 13 residues. Germline V gives CDR1 SGHRS, CDR2 YFSETQ. V lost 3 bases and J lost 10, with 16 bases in between. CDR3 coding DNA: TGCGCCAGCAGCTACCCTACGGAGGGGCGAGCTTTCTTT. It encodes CASSYPTEGRAFF. The full variable domain, rest sourced from reference TRBV5-1 and TRBJ1-1, is KAGVTQTPRYLIKTRGQQVTLSCSPISGHRSVSWYQQTPGQGLQFLFEYFSETQRNKGNFPGRFSGRQFSNSRSEMNVSTLELGDSALYLCASSYPTEGRAFFGQGTRLTVV.

The chain carries TRBV10-3 and TRBJ1-4, with 11 bases lining up with TRBD1. The J segment lost 4 bases and the V segment lost 11 bases, leaving 3 bases of the junction unmatched. This CDR3 spans 13 amino acids. Germline loops: CDR1 ENHRY, CDR2 SYGVKD. CDR3 loop: CAVGTGGNEKLFF. CDR3 DNA: TGTGCCGTCGGGACAGGGGGTAATGAAAAACTGTTTTTT.

The rearrangement links TRBV5-1 to TRBJ2-7; D is undetermined. Germline values: CDR1 SGHRS, CDR2 YFSETQ. The CDR3 runs 17 residues. Deletions cut 0 bases from V and 0 bases from J, with 16 bases between. The CDR3 region is CASSLGVRIRSSYEQYF. The CDR3 DNA reads as TGCGCCAGCAGCTTGGGCGTTCGGATCAGGAGCTCCTACGAGCAGTACTTC.